The 17 T cell receptor beta chains in this list originate from one sample, sequenced in a study of chemoradiotherapy in HPV16-positive cancers. The protocol was immunoSEQ multiplex PCR, while the TCRdb copy is restricted to in-frame clones and leaves out a portion. The table lists some 9,600 clones, more than 60% of them singletons. This material was obtained from a patient who underwent chemoradiotherapy. These receptors came from a human donor with HPV-associated anogenital cancer.

The J gene is TRBJ2-1, the V gene TRBV7-2; 9 positions agree with TRBD2. The CDR3 loop spans 16 amino acids. CDR1 is SGHTA and CDR2 is FQGNSA in the germline V gene. The junction had 16 bases not matched to a gene; V was cut back by 4 bases and J by 12 bases. CDR3 sequence reads: CASSSWQERRGGRQFF. The CDR3 DNA follows: TGTGCCAGCAGCTCGTGGCAGGAGAGGCGGGGGGGGAGGCAGTTCTTC.

The table lists this clone with a few counts. The V gene is TRBV16, the J gene TRBJ1-3, with 7 bases identical to TRBD1. This CDR3 is 15 amino acids long. Trimming at V came to 6 bases and at J to 4 bases, leaving 9 bases not matched to a gene. CDR1 and CDR2 (germline): KGHSY, FQNENV. The DNA of the CDR3 is TGTGCCAGCAGACTCGCCGGGACAGTAGGAAACACCATATATTTT. Protein product: CASRLAGTVGNTIYF.

This clone has only a few counts. V and J are TRBV12-5 and TRBJ1-3; D not resolved. CDR1 is LGHNT and CDR2 is FRNRAP in the germline V gene. The CDR3 totals 15 residues. The V gene lost 6 bases and the J gene lost 3 bases, with 15 bases spanning the gap. CDR3 residues: CASGRGGVYGNTIYF. CDR3 in DNA: TGTGCTAGTGGCCGTGGTGGGGTCTATGGAAACACCATATATTTT.

This clone occurred a few times. The chain uses TRBV28 and TRBJ1-6; D may be TRBD1 (6 bases). Germline lookup yields CDR1 MDHEN and CDR2 SYDVKM. The germline V and J ends were trimmed by 4 bases and 11 bases, with 12 bases remaining between them. The CDR3 consists of 13 residues. The CDR3: CASSSPQGPPLHF. The CDR3 region has the DNA TGTGCCAGCAGTTCTCCACAGGGTCCACCCCTCCACTTT.

The V gene is TRBV28, the J gene TRBJ1-2; 9 bases fit TRBD1. Trimming cost V 5 bases and J 2 bases; bases outside gene matches: 6. The CDR3 runs to 15 residues. The germline V gene encodes CDR1 MDHEN and CDR2 SYDVKM. The CDR3 DNA sequence: TGTGCCAGCAGTCCAACAGGGGGCCAGAACTATGGCTACACCTTC. This translates into CASSPTGGQNYGYTF.

This sequence joins TRBV2 and TRBJ1-1; D is unresolved. This CDR3 has 18 amino acids. Germline V lookup: CDR1 SNHLY, CDR2 FYNNEI. Trimming stripped 4 bases from V and 4 bases from J, with 25 bases between. The CDR3, as DNA: TGTGCCAGCAGTGTCGACACGATCTGGAACCCCCGAGGCACTGAAGCTTTCTTT. Amino acids: CASSVDTIWNPRGTEAFF.

This clone was found a few times. This chain joins TRBV19 and TRBJ1-1, with a tentative D call TRBD1 (6 bases). The V gene's germline CDR1 is LNHDA and CDR2 SQIVND (reference sequence). The CDR3 covers 14 residues. V lost 6 bases and J lost 4, with 15 bases in between. CDR3 nucleotide sequence: TGTGCCAGTAGCCAACTTACAGGGCGCACTGAAGCTTTCTTT. This sequence encodes CASSQLTGRTEAFF.

J is TRBJ2-3 and V is TRBV2; D call uncertain. Germline values: CDR1 SNHLY, CDR2 FYNNEI. Trimming shortened V by 8 bases and J by 6 bases, and 15 bases separated the two germline ends. The CDR3 is made up of 13 amino acids. CDR3 region: CASGRSEWDTQYF. The CDR3 bases are TGTGCCAGCGGCCGCAGCGAGTGGGATACGCAGTATTTT.

CDR3 region: CASSTRTGTEAFF. The CDR3 nucleotides are TGTGCCAGCAGTACTAGGACGGGCACTGAAGCTTTCTTT. The chain uses TRBV6-5 and TRBJ1-1; unclear D gene. The germline gives CDR1 MNHEY, CDR2 SVGAGI. With 5 bases removed from V and 4 bases from J, the gap between germline ends came to 11 bases. This CDR3 has 13 amino acids.

The chain has TRBV7-9 and TRBJ2-5; D is unclear. V was pared by 1 base and J by 4 bases, with 13 bases between. Germline-derived CDR1 and CDR2 are SEHNR and FQNEAQ (reference sequence). This CDR3 contains 15 residues. The CDR3: CASSLGGQQPETQYF. In DNA, the CDR3 is TGTGCCAGCAGCTTAGGTGGCCAGCAGCCAGAGACCCAGTACTTC.

The CDR3 DNA follows: TGTGCCAGTACGTATGGGGCCTACAATGAGCAGTTCTTC. Its protein product is CASTYGAYNEQFF. The rearrangement uses TRBV19 and TRBJ2-1; D is unresolved. With 7 bases removed from V and 2 bases from J, the gap between germline ends came to 9 bases. Germline CDR1 LNHDA, CDR2 SQIVND (reference sequence). This CDR3 spans 13 amino acids.

The CDR3 sequence: CASSPSGQGAGELFF. CDR3 bases: TGTGCCAGCAGCCCCTCGGGACAGGGGGCCGGGGAGCTGTTTTTT. This sequence joins TRBV9 and TRBJ2-2; 11 bases align to TRBD1. The CDR3 covers 15 residues. Per germline, CDR1 SGDLS and CDR2 YYNGEE. With V trimmed by 4 bases and J by 6 bases, 5 bases remained unmatched. Drawing the rest from reference TRBV9 and TRBJ2-2, the complete variable domain is DSGVTQTPKHLITATGQRVTLRCSPRSGDLSVYWYQQSLDQGLQFLIQYYNGEERAKGNILERFSAQQFPDLHSELNLSSLELGDSALYFCASSPSGQGAGELFFGEGSRLTVL.

The chain has TRBV2 and TRBJ1-1; D not resolved. Looked up from germline, CDR1 is SNHLY and CDR2 is FYNNEI. This CDR3 is 17 amino acids long. The ends were cut back, 1 base at V and 0 bases at J, with 15 bases in the middle. CDR3 nucleotide sequence: TGTGCCAGCAGTGAAGTGGGTCGGGCTCGGGTGAACACTGAAGCTTTCTTT. This codes for CASSEVGRARVNTEAFF.

This chain links TRBV18 with TRBJ1-5; TRBD1 might be the D (6 bases). V was shortened by 5 bases and J by 3 bases, with 14 bases between the two germline ends. The V gene's germline CDR1 is KGHSH and CDR2 LQKENI. CDR3 length equals 15 residues. Here the CDR3 reads CASSLTGTFNQPQHF. The CDR3 DNA reads TGTGCCAGCTCATTAACAGGGACCTTCAATCAGCCCCAGCATTTT. The whole variable domain, filled in from reference TRBV18 and TRBJ1-5, reads NAGVMQNPRHLVRRRGQEARLRCSPMKGHSHVYWYRQLPEEGLKFMVYLQKENIIDESGMPKERFSAEFPKEGPSILRIQQVVRGDSAAYFCASSLTGTFNQPQHFGDGTRLSIL.

The chain combines TRBV5-4 with TRBJ1-2, with D tentatively TRBD1 (6 bases). CDR1 is SGHNT, CDR2 YYREEE, per germline (reference sequence). This CDR3 is built from 16 residues. The V end was cut by 3 bases, the J end by 1 base, with 16 bases between. The CDR3 here is CASSSFLAQGNYGYTF. The CDR3 region has the DNA TGTGCCAGCAGCTCCTTCCTGGCACAGGGTAACTATGGCTACACCTTC. Full variable domain (outside the CDR3, taken from reference TRBV5-4 and TRBJ1-2): ETGVTQSPTHLIKTRGQQVTLRCSSQSGHNTVSWYQQALGQGPQFIFQYYREEENGRGNFPPRFSGLQFPNYSSELNVNALELDDSALYLCASSSFLAQGNYGYTFGSGTRLTVV.

V and J are TRBV28 and TRBJ1-3; D is ambiguous. This CDR3 has 14 amino acids. V was clipped by 4 bases and J by 2 bases, with 9 bases between them. Germline CDR1 MDHEN, CDR2 SYDVKM. The CDR3 loop is CASSSPSPGNTIYF. The CDR3 DNA reads TGTGCCAGCAGTTCCCCCTCCCCTGGAAACACCATATATTTT. The whole variable domain, remainder taken from reference TRBV28 and TRBJ1-3, is DVKVTQSSRYLVKRTGEKVFLECVQDMDHENMFWYRQDPGLGLRLIYFSYDVKMKEKGDIPEGYSVSREKKERFSLILESASTNQTSMYLCASSSPSPGNTIYFGEGSWLTVV.

The table lists this clone with a few counts. CDR3 sequence: CASSLGSISTYEQYF. The CDR3 DNA reads as TGTGCCAGCAGTTTAGGCTCCATCAGCACCTACGAGCAGTACTTC. The gene calls are TRBV28 and TRBJ2-7; D gene ambiguous. The CDR3 contains 15 residues. Germline V gene sequence: CDR1 MDHEN, CDR2 SYDVKM. Trimming shortened V by 2 bases and J by 2 bases, and 13 bases separated the two germline ends. The full variable domain, completed using reference TRBV28 and TRBJ2-7, is DVKVTQSSRYLVKRTGEKVFLECVQDMDHENMFWYRQDPGLGLRLIYFSYDVKMKEKGDIPEGYSVSREKKERFSLILESASTNQTSMYLCASSLGSISTYEQYFGPGTRLTVT.